This TCR beta chain derives from a study of T cell changes during pregnancy in multiple sclerosis. Between the trimmed V and J ends, which lost 3 bases and 4 bases, there was a span of 4 bases. Germline V gene data show CDR1 as SGDLS and CDR2 as YYNGEE. This CDR3 is 11 amino acids long. TCRdb's copy holds only in-frame clones and misses some; the assay was immunoSEQ multiplex PCR. The sample consists of under 40,000 clones, 75% to 95% of them appearing once. The specimen comprised CD8+ T cells from peripheral blood mononuclear cells, sampled before pregnancy. This clonotype was sampled from a female donor with multiple sclerosis, enrolled in a pregnancy study. This chain connects TRBV9 to TRBJ2-5; no clear D gene. For the CDR3, the DNA is TGTGCCAGCAGCGCGGGAGAGACCCAGTACTTC. It codes for CASSAGETQYF.